This TCR beta chain was sequenced in a study of T cell responses to AZD1222 COVID-19 vaccine. Study-wide results and limits: Females made up more of the donors, who were largely white British, and clonal diversity may have come out too low.

The CDR3 loop spans 14 amino acids. V lost 3 bases to trimming and J lost 4 bases, with 11 bases between them. Germline V lookup: CDR1 MNHNS, CDR2 SASEGT. Assay: immunoSEQ multiplex PCR; the TCRdb copy retains only in-frame clones and omits some. The data contain 120,000 or so clones, about 92% of them singletons. With respect to this clone: What it binds is not known.

The sample consisted of peripheral blood, taken 28 days after the second AZD1222 dose. V gene TRBV6-1 combines with J gene TRBJ2-3; TRBD2 might be the D (5 bases). The receptor was derived from an adult who received the AZD1222 COVID-19 vaccine. CDR3: CASSEAPEADTQYF. DNA of the CDR3: TGTGCCAGCAGTGAGGCCCCGGAGGCAGATACGCAGTATTTT.